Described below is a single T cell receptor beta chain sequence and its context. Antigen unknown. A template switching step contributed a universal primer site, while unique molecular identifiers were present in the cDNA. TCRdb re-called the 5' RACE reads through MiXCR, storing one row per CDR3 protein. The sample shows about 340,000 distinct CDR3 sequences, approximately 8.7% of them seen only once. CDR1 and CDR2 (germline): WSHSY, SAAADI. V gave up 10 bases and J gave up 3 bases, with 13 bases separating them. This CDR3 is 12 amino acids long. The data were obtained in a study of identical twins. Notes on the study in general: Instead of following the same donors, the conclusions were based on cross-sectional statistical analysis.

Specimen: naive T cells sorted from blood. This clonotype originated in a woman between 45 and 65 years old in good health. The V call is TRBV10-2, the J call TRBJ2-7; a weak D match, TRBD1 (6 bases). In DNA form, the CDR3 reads TGCGCCACCCAACAGGGCCTCTACGAGCAGTACGTC. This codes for CATQQGLYEQYV.